This T cell receptor (beta chain) originates from a study of blood T cell repertoires in COVID-19. Across the whole study: Acute and convalescent COVID-19 samples came from the United States, Italy and Spain. PBMCs, B-cell-depleted T cells, or T cells were the source of the cDNA or gDNA that made up the material.

Study processing details: Amplified reference gene primers provided the basis for estimating nucleated cell counts. This table comes from immunoSEQ multiplex PCR, and its TCRdb copy is limited to in-frame clones, with some not included. That table is the source of V, J and clone size, and D and trimming were worked out from the DNA. The sample contains approximately 61,000 clones, roughly 80% of which appear only once. Input material: peripheral blood. The sequence derives from a woman aged 70-85 years with acute or convalescent COVID-19.

CDR3: CAAYRENTGELFF. Written as DNA, the CDR3 is TGTGCCGCATACAGGGAGAACACCGGGGAGCTGTTTTTT. J is TRBJ2-2 and V is TRBV6-5, with D perhaps matching TRBD1 (6 bases). Germline V gives CDR1 MNHEY, CDR2 SVGAGI. The V end lost 11 bases, the J end lost 1 base, and 11 bases lay between the germline ends. This CDR3 is built from 13 residues.